This T cell receptor beta chain was identified in a study of graft-versus-host responses after intestinal transplantation (dated by TCRdb to the early 2020s). Study-wide context: The transplants that recipients received were multivisceral, liver-intestinal, or isolated intestinal. Every recipient was given anti-thymocyte globulin induction, then maintenance tacrolimus and steroids for two to three years. Bulk TCR-beta CDR3 sequencing was used to track graft-versus-host and host-versus-graft alloreactive T cell clones in the graft, circulation and bone marrow after intestinal transplantation. To identify alloreactive clones, pre-transplant mixed lymphocyte reaction products were sequenced and compared with unstimulated pre-transplant donor and recipient T cells. The cohort enrolled about two dozen intestinal transplant recipients including one retransplant, and 3 patients lacking pretransplant specimens were excluded. Donor T cell macrochimerism was defined as a peak of at least 4% donor T cells among recipient peripheral blood mononuclear cells. Instead of going to the commercial service, samples from a few later patients were sequenced in-house on an Illumina MiSeq and processed with MiXCR.

The time point label of this sample denotes: cells obtained before transplantation from donor or recipient. CD3+CD4+ and CD3+CD8+ populations were FACS-sorted from unstimulated pre-transplant donor and recipient cells taken from spleen or lymph nodes. The CDR3 goes from the cysteine to the phenylalanine over 15 residues. Only the CDR3 DNA is retained, 45 bases long and in frame from the first base. At the junction V is shortened by 3 bases and J by 0 bases; bases outside the gene matches: 6. As encoded in the germline V gene, CDR1 is SGHDT while CDR2 is YYEEEE. This clone was picked up one time. The antigen it binds to is not known. It has no much larger one-base neighbor in the sample; base qualities were not kept. Broad study findings and their caveats: Early after transplant, peak levels of circulating GvH clones were associated with declines in HvG clones. GvH clones were found in recipient bone marrow, and some of the GvH clones appeared earlier in ileal mucosa or blood, which is consistent with an intestinal mucosal origin. The relatively low number and heterogeneity of intestinal transplant patients limited the conclusions. High GvH to HvG T cell clonal ratios were observed in the allografts of patients with donor T cell macrochimerism.

Receptor libraries were prepared by the immunoSEQ multiplex PCR assay. For most patients, genomic DNA was isolated using the Qiagen DNeasy Blood and Tissue Kit and was shipped frozen to Adaptive Biotechnologies for TCR sequencing. For most patients, genomic DNA was subjected to high-throughput TCR-beta CDR3 sequencing by Adaptive Biotechnologies. On the authors' methods: Adaptive's ImmunoSEQ software was the source of the TCR sequencing data for 15 to 20 patients, while a few other patients were processed with MiXCR and VDJtools. To correct CD4 versus CD8 sorting errors, sequences present in both subsets at a frequency ratio below 5:1 were removed. CDR3 nucleotide sequences shared by donor and recipient were removed because the origin of these sequences could not be assigned. Alloreactive clones required at least 2-fold expansion over unstimulated cells and minimum CFSE-low frequency of 0.002% (template counts) or 0.001% (read counts). Clones detected in sequenced pre-transplant spleen, lymph node, or MLR CFSE-low populations of the donor or recipient were defined as mappable. Cumulative frequency of alloreactive clones was calculated as a percentage of all sequences weighted by copy number. TCRdb stores this immuneACCESS table with in-frame sequences only. Part of the clones is absent; in the studies checked, under half of the shortfall reflects unresolved V genes, and no reason is known for the rest. V, J and clone size are taken as reported in that table, and D and trimming were inferred from the DNA itself. The sample table holds tens of thousands of clones, of which approximately 95% were seen once. The ten top clones hold under 0.25% of the sample.

The V and J genes are TRBV5-6 and TRBJ2-7; the central 7 bases match TRBD1. The TCR was taken from a human donor who was the organ donor for an intestinal transplant. The source material was unstimulated CD8+ T cells sorted from spleen or lymph node cells, sampled before transplant. The nucleotide sequence is given as TGTGCCAGCAGCTCTCGGACAGGTAACTCCTACGAGCAGTACTTC. Its protein product is CASSSRTGNSYEQYF. Extended through the reference TRBV5-6 and TRBJ2-7 proteins, this CDR3 yields the full variable domain: DAGVTQSPTHLIKTRGQQVTLRCSPKSGHDTVSWYQQALGQGPQFIFQYYEEEERQRGNFPDRFSGHQFPNYSSELNVNALLLGDSALYLCASSSRTGNSYEQYFGPGTRLTVT.